The sequence of this T cell receptor (beta chain) was determined in a study of blood T cell repertoires in COVID-19. Only in-frame clones appear in the TCRdb table, and some are missing; sequencing was by immunoSEQ multiplex PCR. The repertoire holds 17,000 or so clones, with around four fifths as singletons. The CDR3 is made up of 17 amino acids. Germline lookup yields CDR1 SGHDT and CDR2 YYEEEE. V shed 7 bases, J shed 0 bases, and the junction held 8 bases outside the gene matches. Material for sequencing was peripheral blood. The chain carries TRBV5-6 and TRBJ2-6, with 9 bases lining up with TRBD1. The TCR comes from a man aged 55 to 70 with active or convalescent COVID-19. CDR3 DNA: TGTGCCAGCTGGAGGACAGGGGTTTCCTCTGGGGCCAACGTCCTGACTTTC. This codes for CASWRTGVSSGANVLTF.